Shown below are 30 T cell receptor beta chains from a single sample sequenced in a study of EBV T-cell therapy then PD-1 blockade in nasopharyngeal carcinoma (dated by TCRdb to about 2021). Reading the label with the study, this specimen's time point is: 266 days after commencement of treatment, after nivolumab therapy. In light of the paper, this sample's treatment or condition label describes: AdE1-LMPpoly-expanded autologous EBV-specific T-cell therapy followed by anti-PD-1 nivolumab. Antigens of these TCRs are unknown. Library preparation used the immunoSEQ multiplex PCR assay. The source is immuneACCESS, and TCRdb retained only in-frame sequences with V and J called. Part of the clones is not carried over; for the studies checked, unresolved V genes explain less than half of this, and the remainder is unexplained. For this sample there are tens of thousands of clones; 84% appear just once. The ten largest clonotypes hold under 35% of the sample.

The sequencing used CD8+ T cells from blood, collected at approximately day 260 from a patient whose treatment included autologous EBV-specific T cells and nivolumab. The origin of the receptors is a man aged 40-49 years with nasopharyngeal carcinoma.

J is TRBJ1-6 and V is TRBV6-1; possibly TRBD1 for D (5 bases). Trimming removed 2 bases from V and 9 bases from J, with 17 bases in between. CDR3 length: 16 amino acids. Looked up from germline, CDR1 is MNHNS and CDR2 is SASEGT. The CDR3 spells CASSERGEDSFSPLHF. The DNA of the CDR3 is TGTGCCAGCAGTGAAAGGGGAGAGGACTCATTTTCACCCCTCCACTTT.

The DNA of the CDR3 is TGTGCCAGCAGCGTCTCACGACAGGGAAACTATGGCTACACCTTC. As protein: CASSVSRQGNYGYTF. V and J are TRBV9 and TRBJ1-2, with 7 bases that match TRBD1. This CDR3 has 15 residues. Germline CDR1 reads SGDLS; CDR2 reads YYNGEE. J gave up 2 bases and V 2 bases, and 6 bases lay outside the gene matches.

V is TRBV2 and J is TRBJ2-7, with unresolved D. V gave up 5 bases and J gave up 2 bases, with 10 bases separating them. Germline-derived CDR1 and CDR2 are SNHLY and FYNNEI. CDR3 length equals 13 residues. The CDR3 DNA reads TGTGCCAGCAGTTTCGGGTTTACCTACGAGCAGTACTTC. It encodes CASSFGFTYEQYF. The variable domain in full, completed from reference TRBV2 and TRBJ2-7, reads EPEVTQTPSHQVTQMGQEVILRCVPISNHLYFYWYRQILGQKVEFLVSFYNNEISEKSEIFDDQFSVERPDGSNFTLKIRSTKLEDSAMYFCASSFGFTYEQYFGPGTRLTVT.

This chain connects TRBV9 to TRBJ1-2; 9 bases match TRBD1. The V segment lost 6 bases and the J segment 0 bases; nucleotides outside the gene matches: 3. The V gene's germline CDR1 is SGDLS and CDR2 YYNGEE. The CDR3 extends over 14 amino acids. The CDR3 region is CASKRQGANYGYTF. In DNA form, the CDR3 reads TGTGCCAGCAAGAGACAGGGGGCTAACTATGGCTACACCTTC.

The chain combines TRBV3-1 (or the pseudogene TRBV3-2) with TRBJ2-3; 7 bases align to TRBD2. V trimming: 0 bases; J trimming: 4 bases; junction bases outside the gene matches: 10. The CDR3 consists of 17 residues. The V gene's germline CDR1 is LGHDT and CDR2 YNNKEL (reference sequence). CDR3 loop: CASSQDLGLSEADTQYF. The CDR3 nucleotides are TGTGCCAGCAGCCAAGATCTGGGACTATCCGAGGCAGATACGCAGTATTTT.

The CDR3 nucleotides are TGTGCCAGCAGCTTCGGGGGCGGGTACGAGCAGTACTTC. It yields the protein CASSFGGGYEQYF. This sequence joins TRBV7-9 and TRBJ2-7; D may match TRBD1 or TRBD2 (6 bases each). Germline V CDR1 and CDR2: SEHNR, FQNEAQ (reference sequence). The CDR3 covers 13 residues. Trimming removed 3 bases from V and 4 bases from J, with 10 bases in between. The complete variable domain, with remaining parts taken from reference TRBV7-9 and TRBJ2-7, reads DTGVSQNPRHKITKRGQNVTFRCDPISEHNRLYWYRQTLGQGPEFLTYFQNEAQLEKSRLLSDRFSAERPKGSFSTLEIQRTEQGDSAMYLCASSFGGGYEQYFGPGTRLTVT.

The CDR3 region is CASSGRRNYEQYF. In DNA, the CDR3 is TGTGCCAGCAGCGGTCGGCGGAACTACGAGCAGTACTTC. The chain has TRBV9 and TRBJ2-7; D gene ambiguous. The CDR3 has 13 residues. With 3 bases removed from V and 3 bases from J, the gap between germline ends came to 10 bases. Germline values: CDR1 SGDLS, CDR2 YYNGEE.

CDR3 loop: CATSRSGPLTGQPQHF. CDR3 bases: TGTGCCACCAGCAGATCCGGACCGCTGACGGGTCAGCCCCAGCATTTT. The chain uses TRBV15 and TRBJ1-5; D is uncertain. Trimming took off 2 bases at V and 6 bases at J, with 17 bases between the two ends. The CDR3 length is 16 residues. Germline V lookup: CDR1 LNHNV, CDR2 YYDKDF (reference sequence).

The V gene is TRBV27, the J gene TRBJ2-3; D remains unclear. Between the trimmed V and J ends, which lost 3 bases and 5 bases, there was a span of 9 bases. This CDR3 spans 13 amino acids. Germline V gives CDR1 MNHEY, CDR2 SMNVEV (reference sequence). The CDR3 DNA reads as TGTGCCAGCAGTTTGTTCCTGGAAGATACGCAGTATTTT. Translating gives CASSLFLEDTQYF.

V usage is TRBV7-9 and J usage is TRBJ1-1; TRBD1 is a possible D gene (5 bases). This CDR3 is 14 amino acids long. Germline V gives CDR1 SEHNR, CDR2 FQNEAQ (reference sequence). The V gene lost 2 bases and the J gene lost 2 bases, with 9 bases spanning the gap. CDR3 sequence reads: CASSLSQGNTEAFF. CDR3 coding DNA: TGTGCCAGCAGCTTATCGCAGGGTAACACTGAAGCTTTCTTT.

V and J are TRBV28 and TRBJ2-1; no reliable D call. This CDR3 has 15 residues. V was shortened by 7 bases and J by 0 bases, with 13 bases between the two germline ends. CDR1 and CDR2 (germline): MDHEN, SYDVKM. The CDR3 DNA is TGTGCCAGCACCCCGGCCCCGAGCTCCTACAATGAGCAGTTCTTC. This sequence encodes CASTPAPSSYNEQFF.

Here the CDR3 reads CASNRGLFHSNQPQHF. The DNA of the CDR3 is TGTGCCAGTAACAGGGGGCTCTTTCATAGCAATCAGCCCCAGCATTTT. V and J are TRBV19 and TRBJ1-5, with 9 bases that match TRBD1. V dropped 7 bases and J dropped 0; count of bases not matched to a gene: 7. Germline-derived CDR1 and CDR2 are LNHDA and SQIVND (reference sequence). The CDR3 spans 16 residues.

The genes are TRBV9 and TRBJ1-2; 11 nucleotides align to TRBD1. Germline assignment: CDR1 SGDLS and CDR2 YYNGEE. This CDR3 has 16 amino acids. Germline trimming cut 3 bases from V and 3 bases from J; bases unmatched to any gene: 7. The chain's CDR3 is CASSAELDRGHYGYTF. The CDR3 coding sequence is TGTGCCAGCAGCGCAGAACTGGACAGGGGGCACTATGGCTACACCTTC. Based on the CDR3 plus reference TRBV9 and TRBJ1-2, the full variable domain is DSGVTQTPKHLITATGQRVTLRCSPRSGDLSVYWYQQSLDQGLQFLIQYYNGEERAKGNILERFSAQQFPDLHSELNLSSLELGDSALYFCASSAELDRGHYGYTFGSGTRLTVV.

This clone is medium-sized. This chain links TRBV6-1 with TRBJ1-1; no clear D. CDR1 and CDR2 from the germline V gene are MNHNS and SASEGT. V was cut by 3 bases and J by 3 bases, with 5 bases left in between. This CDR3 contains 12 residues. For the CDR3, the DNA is TGTGCCAGCAGTGAGCAGTACACTGAAGCTTTCTTT. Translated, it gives CASSEQYTEAFF.

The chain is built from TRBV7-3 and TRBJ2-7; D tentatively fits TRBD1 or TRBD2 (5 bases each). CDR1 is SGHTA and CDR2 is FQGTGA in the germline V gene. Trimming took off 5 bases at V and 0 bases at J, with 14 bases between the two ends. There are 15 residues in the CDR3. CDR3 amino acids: CASSPRAGSSYEQYF. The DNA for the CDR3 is TGTGCCAGCAGCCCCAGGGCAGGGAGCTCCTACGAGCAGTACTTC.

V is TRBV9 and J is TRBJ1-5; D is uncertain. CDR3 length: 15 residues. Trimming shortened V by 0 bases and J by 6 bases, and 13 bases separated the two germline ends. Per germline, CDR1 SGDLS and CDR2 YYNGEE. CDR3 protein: CASSVGGGLGQPQHF. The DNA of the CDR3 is TGTGCCAGCAGCGTAGGAGGCGGGCTCGGTCAGCCCCAGCATTTT. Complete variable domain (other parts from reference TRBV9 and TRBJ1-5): DSGVTQTPKHLITATGQRVTLRCSPRSGDLSVYWYQQSLDQGLQFLIQYYNGEERAKGNILERFSAQQFPDLHSELNLSSLELGDSALYFCASSVGGGLGQPQHFGDGTRLSIL.

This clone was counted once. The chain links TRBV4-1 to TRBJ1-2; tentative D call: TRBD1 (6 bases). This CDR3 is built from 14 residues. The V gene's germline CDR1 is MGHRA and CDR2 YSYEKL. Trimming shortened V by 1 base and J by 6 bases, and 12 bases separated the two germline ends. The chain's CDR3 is CASSQVDGGNGYTF. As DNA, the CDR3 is TGCGCCAGCAGCCAAGTAGACGGGGGCAATGGCTACACCTTC.

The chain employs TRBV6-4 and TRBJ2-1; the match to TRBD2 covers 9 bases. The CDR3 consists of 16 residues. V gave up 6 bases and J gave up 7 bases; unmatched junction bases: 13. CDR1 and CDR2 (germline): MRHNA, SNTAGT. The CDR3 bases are TGTGCCAGCAGCGATCTCGCGGGGGGGGTGATGAATGAGCAGTTCTTC. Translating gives CASSDLAGGVMNEQFF.

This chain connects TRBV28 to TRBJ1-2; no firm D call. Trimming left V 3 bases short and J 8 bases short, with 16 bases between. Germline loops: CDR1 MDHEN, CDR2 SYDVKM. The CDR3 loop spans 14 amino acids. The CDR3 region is CASSLKGSREGYTF. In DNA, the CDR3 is TGTGCCAGCAGTTTGAAGGGCTCCCGCGAGGGCTACACCTTC.

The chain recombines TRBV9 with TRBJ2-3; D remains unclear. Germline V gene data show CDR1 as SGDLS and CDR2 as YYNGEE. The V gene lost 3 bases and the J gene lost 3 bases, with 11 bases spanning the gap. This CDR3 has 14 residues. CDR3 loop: CASSAVGWTDTQYF. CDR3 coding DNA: TGTGCCAGCAGCGCTGTAGGGTGGACAGATACGCAGTATTTT.

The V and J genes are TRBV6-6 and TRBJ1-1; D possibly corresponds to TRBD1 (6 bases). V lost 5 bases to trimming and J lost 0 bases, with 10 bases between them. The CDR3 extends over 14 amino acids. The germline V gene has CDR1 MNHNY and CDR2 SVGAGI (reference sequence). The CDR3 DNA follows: TGTGCCAGCAGTCGGACAGACATGAACACTGAAGCTTTCTTT. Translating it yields CASSRTDMNTEAFF.

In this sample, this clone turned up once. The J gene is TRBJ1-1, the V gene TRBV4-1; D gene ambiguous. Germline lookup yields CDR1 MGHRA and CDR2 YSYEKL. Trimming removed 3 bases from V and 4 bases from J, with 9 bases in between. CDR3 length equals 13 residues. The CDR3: CASSQTGVTEAFF. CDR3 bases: TGCGCCAGCAGCCAGACCGGGGTCACTGAAGCTTTCTTT.

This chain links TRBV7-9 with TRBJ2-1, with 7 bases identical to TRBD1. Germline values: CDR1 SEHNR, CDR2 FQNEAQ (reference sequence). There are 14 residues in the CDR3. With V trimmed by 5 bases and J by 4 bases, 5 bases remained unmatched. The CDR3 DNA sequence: TGTGCCAGCAGCGCCAGACAGGGTTACAATGAGCAGTTCTTC. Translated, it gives CASSARQGYNEQFF.

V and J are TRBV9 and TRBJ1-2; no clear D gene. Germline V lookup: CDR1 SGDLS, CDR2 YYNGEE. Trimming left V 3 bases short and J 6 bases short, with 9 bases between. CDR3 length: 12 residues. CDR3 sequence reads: CASSAVEHGYTF. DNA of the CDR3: TGTGCCAGCAGCGCCGTAGAGCATGGCTACACCTTC.

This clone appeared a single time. In nucleotides, the CDR3 is TGTGCCAGCAGCCCGAGACAGACCGTGAAGAAAGACTCTGGAAACACCATATATTTT. The encoded protein is CASSPRQTVKKDSGNTIYF. The J gene is TRBJ1-3, the V gene TRBV7-9; D might be TRBD1 (5 bases). From germline, CDR1 is SEHNR and CDR2 FQNEAQ (reference sequence). V was cut by 5 bases and J by 0 bases, with 23 bases left in between. The CDR3 runs to 19 residues.

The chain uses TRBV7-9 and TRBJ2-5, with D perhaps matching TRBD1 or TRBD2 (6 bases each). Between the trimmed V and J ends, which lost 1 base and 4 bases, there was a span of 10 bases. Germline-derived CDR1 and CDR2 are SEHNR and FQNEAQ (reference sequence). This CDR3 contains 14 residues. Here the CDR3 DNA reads TGTGCCAGCAGCTTAGAGGGGGGAAGAGAGACCCAGTACTTC. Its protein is CASSLEGGRETQYF.

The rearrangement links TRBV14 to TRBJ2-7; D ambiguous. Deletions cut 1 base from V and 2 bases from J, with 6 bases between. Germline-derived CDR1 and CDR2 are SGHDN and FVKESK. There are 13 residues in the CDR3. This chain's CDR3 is CASSQASTYEQYF. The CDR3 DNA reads TGTGCCAGCAGCCAAGCCAGCACCTACGAGCAGTACTTC.

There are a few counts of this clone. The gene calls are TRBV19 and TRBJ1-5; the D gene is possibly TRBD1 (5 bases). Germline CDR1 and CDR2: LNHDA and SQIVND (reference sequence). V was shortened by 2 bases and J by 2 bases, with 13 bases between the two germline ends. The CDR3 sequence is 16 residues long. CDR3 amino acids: CASSIWGSGGNQPQHF. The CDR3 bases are TGTGCCAGTAGTATATGGGGCTCCGGCGGCAATCAGCCCCAGCATTTT.

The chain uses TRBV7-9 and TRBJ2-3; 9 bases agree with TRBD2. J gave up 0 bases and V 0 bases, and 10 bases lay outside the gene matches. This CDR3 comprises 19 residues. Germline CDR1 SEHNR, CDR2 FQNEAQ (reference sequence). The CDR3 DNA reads TGTGCCAGCAGCTTAGCGGCTAGCGGGGAAATATCTAGCACAGATACGCAGTATTTT. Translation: CASSLAASGEISSTDTQYF.

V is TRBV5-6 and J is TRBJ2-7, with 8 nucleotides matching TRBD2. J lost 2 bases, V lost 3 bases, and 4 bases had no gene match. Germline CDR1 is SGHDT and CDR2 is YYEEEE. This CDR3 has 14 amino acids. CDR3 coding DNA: TGTGCCAGCAGCTCCCCTAGCGGGCCCTACGAGCAGTACTTC. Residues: CASSSPSGPYEQYF.